Each of the 11 T cell receptor beta chains below was sequenced from the same sample in a study of Tregs in tolerant kidney transplant recipients. Sequencing used immunoSEQ multiplex PCR; TCRdb keeps in-frame clones, though not all of them. Among around 230,000 clones listed, roughly four fifths were seen once. The sequenced sample was CD4+ T cells from blood. The receptors were gathered from a human donor in good health.

The rearrangement joins TRBV5-1 to TRBJ2-7; TRBD2 matches at 8 bases. The CDR3 loop spans 15 amino acids. Per the germline V gene, CDR1 is SGHRS and CDR2 is YFSETQ. The trim removed 4 bases at V and 0 bases at J, leaving 6 bases unmatched. The CDR3 here is CASSQRGRSSYEQYF. DNA for the CDR3: TGCGCCAGCAGCCAGCGGGGGCGGAGCTCCTACGAGCAGTACTTC. The variable domain in full, completed from reference TRBV5-1 and TRBJ2-7, reads KAGVTQTPRYLIKTRGQQVTLSCSPISGHRSVSWYQQTPGQGLQFLFEYFSETQRNKGNFPGRFSGRQFSNSRSEMNVSTLELGDSALYLCASSQRGRSSYEQYFGPGTRLTVT.

The V call is TRBV5-6, the J call TRBJ2-7, with D tentatively TRBD2 (6 bases). Germline V gives CDR1 SGHDT, CDR2 YYEEEE. There are 15 residues in the CDR3. V dropped 4 bases and J dropped 3 bases, with 17 bases sitting between them. The DNA for the CDR3 is TGTGCCAGCAGCCAGCCACGGGGGTTTAACTACGAGCAGTACTTC. This codes for CASSQPRGFNYEQYF.

This chain connects TRBV5-5 to TRBJ1-3; D gene uncertain. The CDR3 loop spans 14 amino acids. Trimming stripped 4 bases from V and 0 bases from J, with 8 bases between. Germline CDR1 and CDR2: SGHKS and YYEKEE (reference sequence). The CDR3 spells CASSGAHSGNTIYF. Written as DNA, the CDR3 is TGTGCCAGCAGCGGTGCACACTCTGGAAACACCATATATTTT.

CDR3 DNA sequence: TGTGCCTGGAGTGTAGGATCCAATCAGCCCCAGCATTTT. This encodes CAWSVGSNQPQHF. The chain combines TRBV30 with TRBJ1-5, with no clear D. CDR3 length: 13 residues. V lost 0 bases, J lost 3 bases, and 6 bases lay in between. Germline loops: CDR1 GTSNPN, CDR2 SVGIG (reference sequence).

The chain uses TRBV6-5 and TRBJ2-1, with TRBD1 matching 8 bases. CDR1 and CDR2 (germline): MNHEY, SVGAGI. With 6 bases clipped from V and 9 bases from J, the junction kept 13 bases outside the gene matches. The CDR3 runs to 15 residues. The DNA of the CDR3 is TGTGCCAGCAGCTGGGGCCGGACAGGGCGGGCTGAGCAGTTCTTC. Protein: CASSWGRTGRAEQFF.

J is TRBJ2-3 and V is TRBV5-1, with D tentatively TRBD2 (7 bases). The germline V and J ends were trimmed by 3 bases and 5 bases, with 16 bases remaining between them. The V gene's germline CDR1 is SGHRS and CDR2 YFSETQ. This CDR3 comprises 15 residues. The CDR3 bases are TGCGCCAGCAGCTCCAGCGGGGCACAGGGAGATACGCAGTATTTT. This encodes CASSSSGAQGDTQYF. Full variable domain (outside the CDR3, taken from reference TRBV5-1 and TRBJ2-3): KAGVTQTPRYLIKTRGQQVTLSCSPISGHRSVSWYQQTPGQGLQFLFEYFSETQRNKGNFPGRFSGRQFSNSRSEMNVSTLELGDSALYLCASSSSGAQGDTQYFGPGTRLTVL.

This chain joins TRBV27 and TRBJ1-5, with no clear D. The CDR3 totals 15 residues. With 0 bases removed from V and 7 bases from J, the gap between germline ends came to 13 bases. Germline loops: CDR1 MNHEY, CDR2 SMNVEV (reference sequence). CDR3 sequence: CASSLSRSGRQPQHF. The CDR3 DNA is TGTGCCAGCAGTTTATCGCGGTCAGGCAGACAGCCCCAGCATTTT.

This clone has only a few counts. This sequence joins TRBV27 and TRBJ1-1; TRBD1 matches at 8 bases. CDR1 and CDR2 from the germline V gene are MNHEY and SMNVEV (reference sequence). This CDR3 is built from 14 residues. Germline trimming cut 3 bases from V and 5 bases from J; bases unmatched to any gene: 5. The CDR3: CASSFQGARTEAFF. CDR3 bases: TGTGCCAGCAGTTTCCAGGGGGCACGGACTGAAGCTTTCTTT.

The chain's CDR3 is CASSFYLTGRKAGELFF. CDR3 DNA: TGTGCCAGCAGTTTTTACCTGACAGGGAGGAAGGCCGGGGAGCTGTTTTTT. The rearrangement links TRBV28 to TRBJ2-2, with D possibly TRBD1 on 7 matching bases. This CDR3 comprises 17 residues. V was clipped by 3 bases and J by 6 bases, with 20 bases between them. The germline CDR1 and CDR2 sequences are MDHEN and SYDVKM.

The CDR3 DNA is TGTGCCAGCAGCTTGACGGGGGGCCAGAACACTGAAGCTTTCTTT. This codes for CASSLTGGQNTEAFF. This sequence joins TRBV5-5 and TRBJ1-1; perhaps TRBD1 as D (6 bases). With 1 base removed from V and 1 base from J, the gap between germline ends came to 11 bases. CDR3 size: 15 residues. CDR1 is SGHKS, CDR2 YYEKEE, per germline (reference sequence).

V usage is TRBV6-5 and J usage is TRBJ2-5; TRBD1 matches 7 bases. The CDR3 consists of 14 residues. Trimming cost V 5 bases and J 2 bases; bases outside gene matches: 5. From germline, CDR1 is MNHEY and CDR2 SVGAGI. In nucleotides, the CDR3 is TGTGCCAGCAGTGTCGGGACAGCACAAGAGACCCAGTACTTC. Translation gives CASSVGTAQETQYF.